This T cell receptor beta chain stems from a study of STAT3 mutations in large granular lymphocyte leukemia. Study-wide results and limits: Clonal expansion was inferred from other time points because no sample existed at each clone's first appearance. TCR clonotype switching after therapy occurred in about 30% of the 18 patients. At least one immunodominant TCR beta clonotype appeared in every T-cell large granular lymphocyte leukemia patient.

V dropped 3 bases and J dropped 5 bases, with 14 bases sitting between them. The germline V gene has CDR1 KGHSH and CDR2 LQKENI. The CDR3 is 15 amino acids. Worth noting for this clone: Its antigen is unidentified.

Around 40,000 productive templates were obtained per sample on average. Clones were read by immunoSEQ multiplex PCR, and TCRdb kept only the in-frame ones, dropping some. The table lists fewer than 9,500 clones, 70% to 75% of them singletons. Sequencing was performed on peripheral blood mononuclear cells. The TCR comes from a woman aged 40 to 55 with T-cell large granular lymphocyte leukemia. Some clones in this sample may be carry-over from other donors' samples. The chain is built from TRBV18 and TRBJ2-1; the D gene is possibly TRBD2 (6 bases). The CDR3 coding sequence is TGTGCCAGCTCACCGGCGCTAGCGACTAACAATGAGCAGTTCTTC. It specifies CASSPALATNNEQFF.